A selection of T cell receptor beta chains follows, all from one sample in a study of blood T cell repertoires in COVID-19. Profiled with immunoSEQ multiplex PCR; TCRdb holds only in-frame clones, not every one. The sample holds fewer than 500,000 clones, roughly nine tenths seen once. The sequenced sample was PBMCs or T cells enriched from blood (not recorded which). Every receptor here comes from a man aged 30 to 45 who had recovered from COVID-19. CDR3s include the opening cysteine and the closing phenylalanine or tryptophan. The order of the fields is J gene, V gene, clone size, CDR3 protein. Part of the rows lack a size; the others show once, few, many or a class for expanded clones.

J gene: TRBJ1-1
V gene: TRBV25-1
clone size: .
CDR3 protein: CASSGAPNTEAFF

J gene: TRBJ2-7
V gene: TRBV30
clone size: .
CDR3 protein: CAWSVVSGSYEQYF

J gene: TRBJ2-7
V gene: TRBV28
clone size: .
CDR3 protein: CASSIPLYEQYF

J gene: TRBJ2-2
V gene: TRBV19
clone size: .
CDR3 protein: CASSIGASSGELFF

J gene: TRBJ2-1
V gene: TRBV27
clone size: .
CDR3 protein: CASSSRTGKTGTGVTYEQFF

J gene: TRBJ2-2
V gene: TRBV7-8
clone size: .
CDR3 protein: CASTLPGLAGDGELFF

J gene: TRBJ2-7
V gene: TRBV28
clone size: .
CDR3 protein: CASSITGSRRGEQYF

J gene: TRBJ1-3
V gene: TRBV5-5
clone size: .
CDR3 protein: CASSGQTTGYGNTIYF

J gene: TRBJ2-1
V gene: TRBV7-2
clone size: .
CDR3 protein: CASSQRTGVAYNEQFF

J gene: TRBJ1-4
V gene: TRBV27
clone size: .
CDR3 protein: CASSPTPGQGFEKLFF

J gene: TRBJ1-2
V gene: TRBV27
clone size: .
CDR3 protein: CASSPLPGTGNGYTF

J gene: TRBJ2-1
V gene: TRBV7-9
clone size: .
CDR3 protein: CASSAQGRSWRYNEQFF

J gene: TRBJ1-2
V gene: TRBV5-1
clone size: .
CDR3 protein: CASSLVVEAPGYTF

J gene: TRBJ2-3
V gene: TRBV5-1
clone size: .
CDR3 protein: CASSLLAASTDTQYF

J gene: TRBJ2-5
V gene: TRBV4-1
clone size: .
CDR3 protein: CASSQLFPSGRSETQYF

J gene: TRBJ2-7
V gene: TRBV3-1/TRBV3-2
clone size: .
CDR3 protein: CASRLAGVAEQYF

J gene: TRBJ1-6
V gene: TRBV18
clone size: .
CDR3 protein: CASSPFVGGYNSPLHF

J gene: TRBJ2-3
V gene: TRBV12-3/TRBV12-4
clone size: .
CDR3 protein: CASSFVDTQYF

J gene: TRBJ1-4
V gene: TRBV28
clone size: .
CDR3 protein: CASSLPRGSEKLFF

J gene: TRBJ2-4
V gene: TRBV2
clone size: few
CDR3 protein: CAGGQSVNIQYF

J gene: TRBJ2-3
V gene: TRBV18
clone size: .
CDR3 protein: CASSPQIDTQYF

J gene: TRBJ2-7
V gene: TRBV6-5
clone size: few
CDR3 protein: CASSYSRWAEQYF

J gene: TRBJ2-1
V gene: TRBV18
clone size: once
CDR3 protein: CASSLGFTSGRRKSSYNEQFF

J gene: TRBJ1-2
V gene: TRBV7-8
clone size: .
CDR3 protein: CASSYRQGGGYTF

J gene: TRBJ1-2
V gene: TRBV4-1
clone size: .
CDR3 protein: CASSQMGREGYTF

J gene: TRBJ2-6
V gene: TRBV6-1
clone size: .
CDR3 protein: CASSVGREVTGANVLTF

J gene: TRBJ1-1
V gene: TRBV6-6
clone size: few
CDR3 protein: CASTEGGVAEAFF

J gene: TRBJ2-5
V gene: TRBV5-1
clone size: .
CDR3 protein: CASSSSQGAVGETQYF

J gene: TRBJ2-3
V gene: TRBV10-2
clone size: .
CDR3 protein: CATTEFGSADTQYF

J gene: TRBJ2-1
V gene: TRBV7-2
clone size: .
CDR3 protein: CASSLVRSASGRAQGEQFF

J gene: TRBJ2-3
V gene: TRBV30
clone size: .
CDR3 protein: CAWGLGQGLVDTQYF

J gene: TRBJ1-5
V gene: TRBV6-5
clone size: .
CDR3 protein: CASSIMGGGQPQHF

J gene: TRBJ2-4
V gene: TRBV4-2
clone size: .
CDR3 protein: CASSRAAGGPKNIQYF

J gene: TRBJ2-3
V gene: TRBV13
clone size: .
CDR3 protein: CASSLGAGVDTQYF

J gene: TRBJ2-4
V gene: TRBV15
clone size: .
CDR3 protein: CATSRPNSKNIQYF

J gene: TRBJ2-5
V gene: TRBV20-1
clone size: few
CDR3 protein: CSASPASGSQETQYF

J gene: TRBJ2-3
V gene: TRBV7-9
clone size: .
CDR3 protein: CASSGGLLGTDTQYF

J gene: TRBJ2-5
V gene: TRBV7-2
clone size: .
CDR3 protein: CASSVRTSGMETQYF

J gene: TRBJ1-4
V gene: TRBV5-8
clone size: .
CDR3 protein: CASSLTTTTEKLFF

J gene: TRBJ2-5
V gene: TRBV5-1
clone size: .
CDR3 protein: CASSQDTGETQYF

J gene: TRBJ1-2
V gene: TRBV7-6
clone size: .
CDR3 protein: CASSFTGLLGYTF

J gene: TRBJ2-7
V gene: TRBV7-9
clone size: .
CDR3 protein: CASSPPFSEQYF

J gene: TRBJ1-1
V gene: TRBV24-1
clone size: .
CDR3 protein: CATSPSGASVAFF

J gene: TRBJ2-1
V gene: TRBV29-1
clone size: .
CDR3 protein: CSVEDYSGKNEQFF

J gene: TRBJ2-7
V gene: TRBV18
clone size: .
CDR3 protein: CASSPRLASLSYEQYF

J gene: TRBJ2-5
V gene: TRBV24-1
clone size: .
CDR3 protein: CATTSGSLETQYF

J gene: TRBJ1-2
V gene: TRBV5-4
clone size: .
CDR3 protein: CASSLQGTPYGYTF

J gene: TRBJ2-1
V gene: TRBV25-1
clone size: .
CDR3 protein: CASSEYNTREQFF

J gene: TRBJ1-5
V gene: TRBV19
clone size: few
CDR3 protein: CASMDGLYNQPQHF

J gene: TRBJ1-1
V gene: TRBV6-7
clone size: .
CDR3 protein: CASSPTGFGTEAFF

J gene: TRBJ2-7
V gene: TRBV3-1/TRBV3-2
clone size: .
CDR3 protein: CASSQPGTTPAHEQYF

J gene: TRBJ1-5
V gene: TRBV27
clone size: .
CDR3 protein: CASTSGGQPQHF

J gene: TRBJ2-5
V gene: TRBV30
clone size: .
CDR3 protein: CAWSGRLAETQYF

J gene: TRBJ2-2
V gene: TRBV5-1
clone size: .
CDR3 protein: CASSFSGDRTGELFF